This T cell receptor beta chain is from a study of blood T cell repertoires in COVID-19. Study summary: Samples came from the United States, Italy and Spain, spanning acute and convalescent COVID-19.

The CDR3 has 14 residues. V was cut by 0 bases and J by 5 bases, with 8 bases left in between. Germline V CDR1 and CDR2: SGHAT, FQDESV (reference sequence). Original analysis: Cell counts per sample came from amplifying reference gene primers. Method: immunoSEQ multiplex PCR; TCRdb's copy keeps in-frame clones and lacks some. Clone size and the V and J calls come from that table; the DNA yielded D and trimming. The sample lists about 280,000 clones; 65% to 90% were seen once. The sequenced material came from peripheral blood. This sequence joins TRBV11-1 and TRBJ2-1; D is unresolved. The origin of this receptor is a man aged 45-65 years with active or convalescent COVID-19. The DNA of the CDR3 is TGTGCCAGCAGCTTAGCGGAGTTCCACAATGAGCAGTTCTTC. Encoded protein: CASSLAEFHNEQFF.